The TCR beta chain described here comes from a study of control samples from healthy donors and cancer patients. Germline CDR1 reads LGHNA; CDR2 reads YSLEER. With V trimmed by 1 base and J by 7 bases, 16 bases remained unmatched. The CDR3 spans 18 residues. Repertoires were generated with immunoSEQ multiplex PCR, while TCRdb's copy carries only in-frame clones and drops some. The profile shows more than 35,000 clones, over 70% of them singletons. The TCR comes from a woman aged 60-75 years with lung cancer. The source material was PBMCs. V is TRBV4-3 and J is TRBJ2-1, with 7 bases identical to TRBD2. CDR3 in DNA: TGCGCCAGCAGCCAAGTCGCTGGCGGGAGTTGGGTAAGGAATGAGCAGTTCTTC. Amino acids: CASSQVAGGSWVRNEQFF.